A single sample is the source of the 8 T cell receptor beta chains below, sequenced in a study of blood T cell repertoires in COVID-19. The table came from immunoSEQ multiplex PCR; TCRdb's copy has only in-frame clones and leaves some out. The table has 350,000 or so clones, around nine tenths seen once. Sequencing was done on a sample of peripheral blood. These receptors were taken from a woman aged 60-75 years with COVID-19, enrolled during active disease.

Only one count was recorded for this clone. This chain links TRBV10-1 with TRBJ1-6; 8 bases are shared with TRBD1. Germline CDR1 and CDR2: WNHNN and SYGVQD (reference sequence). The ends lost 0 bases at V and 0 bases at J; junction bases unmatched: 4. The length of the CDR3 is 18 residues. Written as DNA, the CDR3 is TGCGCCAGCAGTGAGTCCCAGGGGGCTAGCTCCTATAATTCACCCCTCCACTTT. Its translation is CASSESQGASSYNSPLHF.

The J gene is TRBJ2-5, the V gene TRBV29-1; 7 positions match TRBD1. V gave up 7 bases and J gave up 7 bases; unmatched junction bases: 9. The germline gives CDR1 SQVTM, CDR2 ANQGSEA. The CDR3 runs to 12 residues. CDR3 residues: CSEGTVRGTQYF. DNA of the CDR3: TGCAGCGAGGGGACAGTACGAGGGACCCAGTACTTC.

The V call is TRBV30, the J call TRBJ2-2; tentative D call: TRBD2 (6 bases). The CDR3 totals 17 residues. V was clipped by 7 bases and J by 5 bases, with 26 bases between them. Germline lookup yields CDR1 GTSNPN and CDR2 SVGIG (reference sequence). The CDR3 DNA follows: TGTGCCTATATGCCCACCGACCACCTACGGGGGACCGGGGAGCTGTTTTTT. It yields the protein CAYMPTDHLRGTGELFF. Drawing the rest from reference TRBV30 and TRBJ2-2, the complete variable domain is SQTIHQWPATLVQPVGSPLSLECTVEGTSNPNLYWYRQAAGRGLQLLFYSVGIGQISSEVPQNLSASRPQDRQFILSSKKLLLSDSGFYLCAYMPTDHLRGTGELFFGEGSRLTVL.

The chain employs TRBV14 and TRBJ2-1, with TRBD1 matching over 7 bases. This CDR3 spans 17 amino acids. Germline V gives CDR1 SGHDN, CDR2 FVKESK. Germline trimming cut 2 bases from V and 3 bases from J; bases unmatched to any gene: 10. This CDR3 reads CASSQYTGQTFYNEQFF. CDR3 nucleotide sequence: TGTGCCAGCAGCCAATATACGGGACAGACCTTCTACAATGAGCAGTTCTTC.

This chain joins TRBV28 and TRBJ2-7; D gene ambiguous. The CDR3 runs to 12 residues. Germline V CDR1 and CDR2: MDHEN, SYDVKM. The germline V and J ends were trimmed by 5 bases and 3 bases, with 8 bases remaining between them. The CDR3 DNA reads as TGTGCCAGCAGTCCGCAGAACTACGAGCAGTACTTC. Translated: CASSPQNYEQYF.

The chain combines TRBV6-2 or TRBV6-3 with TRBJ2-7; 7 nucleotides agree with TRBD2. V was pared by 5 bases and J by 5 bases, with 15 bases of the junction left unmatched. The CDR3 loop spans 16 amino acids. Per germline, CDR1 MNHEY and CDR2 SVGEGT. Written as DNA, the CDR3 is TGTGCCAGCAGTGGACCTCTGGGGCGGGGGTCCCACGAGCAGTACTTC. This encodes CASSGPLGRGSHEQYF.

This rearrangement joins TRBV30 to TRBJ1-1; the D is unclear. The CDR3 contains 15 residues. Germline CDR1 GTSNPN, CDR2 SVGIG (reference sequence). Trimming stripped 2 bases from V and 5 bases from J, with 18 bases between. The CDR3 DNA sequence: TGTGCCTGGAGTCCGTTGGCAGGAGGAGGGACTGAAGCTTTCTTT. This codes for CAWSPLAGGGTEAFF.

The genes are TRBV7-8 and TRBJ1-1; D remains ambiguous. The CDR3 covers 13 residues. From germline, CDR1 is SGHVS and CDR2 FQNEAQ. The germline V and J ends were trimmed by 4 bases and 7 bases, with 13 bases remaining between them. This CDR3 reads CASSSRTQNEAFF. The CDR3 DNA sequence: TGTGCCAGCAGCTCCAGAACACAGAATGAAGCTTTCTTT.